The entry below gives a single T cell receptor beta chain sequence along with its context. Treatment denoted: preoperative locoregional IRX-2 cytokine immunotherapy. This phase Ib study tested locoregional IRX-2 cytokine immunotherapy given before surgery. This record comes from a study of preoperative IRX-2 immunotherapy in early breast cancer. The germline V gene encodes CDR1 KGHSH and CDR2 LQKENI. The CDR3 runs 14 residues. V was trimmed by 0 bases and J by 9 bases, leaving 12 bases between them. Clones were read by immunoSEQ multiplex PCR, and TCRdb kept only the in-frame ones, dropping some. The table records tens of thousands of clones, 90% to 95% of them present only once.

The receptor was isolated from a human donor with breast cancer. The V call is TRBV18, the J call TRBJ2-1, with D perhaps matching TRBD2 (5 bases). The sample here was taken from a patient treated with IRX-2 immunotherapy. In nucleotides, the CDR3 is TGTGCCAGCTCACCACCCCCCTCGACTATTGAGCAGTTCTTC. Protein product: CASSPPPSTIEQFF.